This T cell receptor beta chain was recorded in a study of neurological immune-mediated disorders. Time point meaning: longitudinal time-point 1 (baseline). MiXCR, run by TCRdb on the 5' RACE reads, gives a single entry per CDR3 protein. This table has roughly 61,000 distinct CDR3 sequences, approximately 11% appearing once. The CDR3 consists of 15 residues. Germline assignment: CDR1 SGHDN and CDR2 FVKESK. Trimming removed 4 bases at V and 1 base at J, with 10 bases between. The specimen was PBMCs. The chain employs TRBV14 and TRBJ2-2; D tentatively reads TRBD1 or TRBD2 (5 bases each). This clonotype originated in a male donor with HTLV-1-associated myelopathy (HAM/TSP). The CDR3: CASSLGTVNTGELFF. CDR3 sequence (DNA): TGTGCCAGCAGCCTCGGGACGGTGAACACCGGGGAGCTGTTTTTT.